Each of the 6 T cell receptor beta chains below was sequenced from the same sample in a study of OX40 agonist ivuxolimab in advanced cancers. The assay was immunoSEQ multiplex PCR, and TCRdb's table has in-frame clones only and misses some. Of under 40,000 clones in the sample, 60% to 85% are singletons; the top ten hold around an eighth. The specimen was CD4+ or CD8+ T cells sorted from blood, collected in a trial of the OX40 agonist ivuxolimab. The receptors shown here come from an adult with an advanced solid tumor such as melanoma, head and neck, liver or kidney cancer.

The chain is built from TRBV15 and TRBJ2-1; D gene uncertain. Germline CDR1 reads LNHNV; CDR2 reads YYDKDF (reference sequence). The V end lost 6 bases, the J end lost 1 base, and 7 bases lay between the germline ends. The CDR3 loop spans 13 amino acids. The CDR3: CATSIESYNEQFF. The CDR3 DNA sequence: TGTGCCACCAGTATTGAGTCCTACAATGAGCAGTTCTTC.

This rearrangement joins TRBV5-5 to TRBJ2-7; D is undetermined. Trimming took 0 bases from V and 0 from J, leaving 10 bases between them. This CDR3 spans 15 amino acids. The germline V gene encodes CDR1 SGHKS and CDR2 YYEKEE (reference sequence). The CDR3 protein is CASSLEGGYSYEQYF. In DNA, the CDR3 is TGTGCCAGCAGCTTGGAAGGCGGTTACTCCTACGAGCAGTACTTC.

The chain employs TRBV28 and TRBJ2-7; D perhaps matches TRBD1 (5 bases). CDR1 and CDR2 (germline): MDHEN, SYDVKM. Trimming shortened V by 4 bases and J by 0 bases, and 13 bases separated the two germline ends. There are 15 residues in the CDR3. In DNA, the CDR3 is TGTGCCAGCAGTTCCTACTCCCAGGGCTCCTACGAGCAGTACTTC. Translated, it gives CASSSYSQGSYEQYF.

The rearrangement links TRBV5-1 to TRBJ2-1; 8 bases map to TRBD2. From germline, CDR1 is SGHRS and CDR2 YFSETQ. V was clipped by 0 bases and J by 10 bases; unmatched bases: 12. There are 16 residues in the CDR3. As DNA, the CDR3 is TGCGCCAGCAGCTTGGTGGGACTAGTGGACTTTCAGGAGCAGTTCTTC. Amino acids: CASSLVGLVDFQEQFF.

The J gene is TRBJ2-5, the V gene TRBV5-1, with 8 positions matching TRBD1. This CDR3 is built from 14 residues. The trim removed 0 bases at V and 4 bases at J, leaving 2 bases unmatched. Germline CDR1 SGHRS, CDR2 YFSETQ. The CDR3 bases are TGCGCCAGCAGCTTGGGCAGGGGGCCAGAGACCCAGTACTTC. It specifies CASSLGRGPETQYF.

This sequence joins TRBV15 and TRBJ1-5, with D uncertain. The germline V and J ends were trimmed by 0 bases and 5 bases, with 8 bases remaining between them. The CDR3 covers 14 residues. Germline CDR1 reads LNHNV; CDR2 reads YYDKDF (reference sequence). The chain's CDR3 is CATSRDTTDQPQHF. The CDR3 region has the DNA TGTGCCACCAGCAGAGATACGACGGATCAGCCCCAGCATTTT.